This passage covers 16 T cell receptor beta chains from one sample sequenced in a study of blood T cell repertoires in COVID-19. The method was immunoSEQ multiplex PCR; TCRdb's version includes in-frame clones alone and lacks a portion of them. Among 250,000 to 300,000 clones listed, around 89% were seen once. The sample comprised peripheral blood. All receptors derive from a woman aged 50 to 60 with COVID-19, enrolled during active disease.

V is TRBV5-1 and J is TRBJ2-3, with TRBD2 as a possible D gene (6 bases). The CDR3 extends over 13 amino acids. Trimming left V 8 bases short and J 6 bases short, with 16 bases between. Germline V gene lookup returns CDR1 SGHRS and CDR2 YFSETQ. Here the CDR3 DNA reads TGCGCCAGTTCGGCGGGGCCCGGGGATACGCAGTATTTT. It codes for CASSAGPGDTQYF.

The chain recombines TRBV4-1 with TRBJ2-1; tentatively, D is TRBD2 (5 bases). V was trimmed by 0 bases and J by 0 bases, leaving 12 bases between them. CDR1 and CDR2 from the germline V gene are MGHRA and YSYEKL. The CDR3 is 17 residues long. CDR3 in DNA: TGCGCCAGCAGCCAAGAAATGCGGGTGTCCTCCTACAATGAGCAGTTCTTC. Its translation is CASSQEMRVSSYNEQFF.

The rearrangement links TRBV5-1 to TRBJ1-1, with 8 bases matching TRBD1. Germline trimming cut 0 bases from V and 3 bases from J; bases unmatched to any gene: 4. This CDR3 contains 15 residues. Germline CDR1 and CDR2: SGHRS and YFSETQ. The CDR3, as DNA: TGCGCCAGCAGCTTGGAGGGCAGGGGGCACACTGAAGCTTTCTTT. Translating gives CASSLEGRGHTEAFF.

The chain employs TRBV2 and TRBJ2-1; TRBD2 aligns across 7 bases. The CDR3 spans 14 residues. V trimming: 5 bases; J trimming: 8 bases; junction bases outside the gene matches: 9. Germline CDR1 is SNHLY and CDR2 is FYNNEI. CDR3 DNA sequence: TGTGCCAGCAGTTCCAACCCCCGGGGGGATGAGCAGTTCTTC. Translation: CASSSNPRGDEQFF.

V is TRBV21-1 and J is TRBJ2-1; the table's D call of TRBD2 was not tested on the DNA. TRBV21-1 is noted as a pseudogene. The CDR3 is 18 residues long. CDR3 sequence: CASSNLGTSGSPLNEQFF. The CDR3 nucleotides are TGTGCCAGCAGCAACCTCGGGACTAGCGGGAGTCCCCTCAATGAGCAGTTCTTC.

V is TRBV9 and J is TRBJ2-1; D is perhaps TRBD2 (5 bases). CDR3 length: 15 amino acids. V was pared by 3 bases and J by 2 bases, with 12 bases between. The germline V gene encodes CDR1 SGDLS and CDR2 YYNGEE. The CDR3 here is CASSDRPGAYNEQFF. The CDR3 nucleotides read TGTGCCAGCAGCGACCGACCCGGGGCCTACAATGAGCAGTTCTTC.

The chain joins TRBV6-1 to TRBJ1-1, with TRBD1 matching over 11 bases. V shed 2 bases, J shed 2 bases, and the junction held 7 bases outside the gene matches. The germline V gene encodes CDR1 MNHNS and CDR2 SASEGT. The CDR3 runs to 17 residues. CDR3 sequence: CASSERSGQGDNTEAFF. The CDR3 DNA is TGTGCCAGCAGTGAACGCTCGGGACAGGGGGATAACACTGAAGCTTTCTTT.

This sequence joins TRBV6-5 and TRBJ2-1; 9 bases are shared with TRBD1. The CDR3 consists of 15 residues. Trimming cost V 6 bases and J 4 bases; bases outside gene matches: 7. Germline CDR1 and CDR2: MNHEY and SVGAGI. CDR3 residues: CASRHAGTGYNEQFF. In nucleotides, the CDR3 is TGTGCCAGCAGGCACGCCGGGACAGGGTACAATGAGCAGTTCTTC.

The rearrangement uses TRBV2 and TRBJ2-1, with 7 bases fitting TRBD2. The CDR3 sequence is 16 residues long. The J segment lost 7 bases and the V segment lost 10 bases, leaving 19 bases of the junction unmatched. Germline CDR1 is SNHLY and CDR2 is FYNNEI. The CDR3, as DNA: TGTGCCACCACCCTCATTGCGGGAGCGGCGAGTAATGAGCAGTTCTTC. It yields the protein CATTLIAGAASNEQFF.

Remarks on this clone: Relative to the germline gene, one junction end is altered; a read error may explain this. This chain's CDR3 is CAISESGQGLF. The CDR3 coding sequence is TGTGCCATCAGTGAGTCGGGACAGGGCCTCTTT. This sequence joins TRBV10-3 and TRBJ1-1, with TRBD1 identical over 9 bases. CDR1 and CDR2 from the germline V gene are ENHRY and SYGVKD. CDR3 length: 11 residues.

The V gene is TRBV24-1, the J gene TRBJ2-1; D gene ambiguous. The V end lost 4 bases, the J end lost 6 bases, and 12 bases lay between the germline ends. The CDR3 covers 14 residues. The germline V gene encodes CDR1 KGHDR and CDR2 SFDVKD. The CDR3 reads CATSDSPVRNEQFF. The CDR3 DNA reads TGTGCCACCAGTGACTCCCCGGTGCGCAATGAGCAGTTCTTC.

The chain combines TRBV4-1 with TRBJ1-1; D is unclear. CDR1 and CDR2 from the germline V gene are MGHRA and YSYEKL. This CDR3 is 15 amino acids long. The germline V and J ends were trimmed by 0 bases and 2 bases, with 10 bases remaining between them. CDR3 nucleotide sequence: TGCGCCAGCAGCCAAGATCTGGCCGTAAACACTGAAGCTTTCTTT. It translates to CASSQDLAVNTEAFF.

The chain is built from TRBV5-8 and TRBJ2-7; D is uncertain. CDR1 is SGHTS, CDR2 YDEGEE, per germline. V was clipped by 0 bases and J by 3 bases, with 16 bases between them. There are 16 residues in the CDR3. CDR3 DNA sequence: TGTGCCAGCAGCTTGGCATACCTCGCCGGTGGCTACGAGCAGTACTTC. It codes for CASSLAYLAGGYEQYF. The variable domain in full, completed from reference TRBV5-8 and TRBJ2-7, reads EAGVTQSPTHLIKTRGQQATLRCSPISGHTSVYWYQQALGLGLQFLLWYDEGEERNRGNFPPRFSGRQFPNYSSELNVNALELEDSALYLCASSLAYLAGGYEQYFGPGTRLTVT.

V and J are TRBV7-9 and TRBJ1-2; 10 bases agree with TRBD1. Per the germline V gene, CDR1 is SEHNR and CDR2 is FQNEAQ (reference sequence). The V gene end was trimmed by 2 bases and the J gene end by 6 bases; junction bases not matched to a gene: 6. The CDR3 length is 15 residues. The CDR3 reads CASSLLDRGRDGYTF. CDR3 in DNA: TGTGCCAGCAGCTTACTGGACAGGGGGAGAGATGGCTACACCTTC.

The chain combines TRBV5-4 with TRBJ2-7; TRBD1 agrees at 10 bases. There are 14 residues in the CDR3. V lost 4 bases to trimming and J lost 4 bases; unmatched junction nucleotides: 5. CDR1 is SGHNT, CDR2 YYREEE, per germline (reference sequence). CDR3 sequence (DNA): TGTGCCAGCAGCCTGTGGGGACAGGGGTACGAGCAGTACTTC. This gives the protein CASSLWGQGYEQYF.

The chain employs TRBV10-1 and TRBJ2-3; 13 positions match TRBD2. The CDR3 has 16 residues. The germline gives CDR1 WNHNN, CDR2 SYGVQD (reference sequence). Trimming removed 5 bases from V and 0 bases from J; junction bases left unmatched: 2. The CDR3 loop is CASSRTSGGSTDTQYF. CDR3 DNA: TGCGCCAGCAGTCGGACTAGCGGGGGAAGCACAGATACGCAGTATTTT.